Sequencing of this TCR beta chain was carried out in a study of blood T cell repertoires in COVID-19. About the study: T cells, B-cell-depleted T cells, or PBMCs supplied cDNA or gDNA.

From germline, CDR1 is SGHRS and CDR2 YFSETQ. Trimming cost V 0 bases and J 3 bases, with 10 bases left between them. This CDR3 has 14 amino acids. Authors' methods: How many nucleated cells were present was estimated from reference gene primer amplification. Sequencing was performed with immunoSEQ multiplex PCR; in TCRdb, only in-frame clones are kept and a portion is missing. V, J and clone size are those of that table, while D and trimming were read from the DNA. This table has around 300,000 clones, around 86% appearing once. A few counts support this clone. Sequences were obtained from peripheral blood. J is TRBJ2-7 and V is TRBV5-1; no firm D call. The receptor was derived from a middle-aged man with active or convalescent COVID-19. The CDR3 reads CASSLETGYYEQYF. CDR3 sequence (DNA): TGCGCCAGCAGCTTGGAAACCGGTTACTACGAGCAGTACTTC.